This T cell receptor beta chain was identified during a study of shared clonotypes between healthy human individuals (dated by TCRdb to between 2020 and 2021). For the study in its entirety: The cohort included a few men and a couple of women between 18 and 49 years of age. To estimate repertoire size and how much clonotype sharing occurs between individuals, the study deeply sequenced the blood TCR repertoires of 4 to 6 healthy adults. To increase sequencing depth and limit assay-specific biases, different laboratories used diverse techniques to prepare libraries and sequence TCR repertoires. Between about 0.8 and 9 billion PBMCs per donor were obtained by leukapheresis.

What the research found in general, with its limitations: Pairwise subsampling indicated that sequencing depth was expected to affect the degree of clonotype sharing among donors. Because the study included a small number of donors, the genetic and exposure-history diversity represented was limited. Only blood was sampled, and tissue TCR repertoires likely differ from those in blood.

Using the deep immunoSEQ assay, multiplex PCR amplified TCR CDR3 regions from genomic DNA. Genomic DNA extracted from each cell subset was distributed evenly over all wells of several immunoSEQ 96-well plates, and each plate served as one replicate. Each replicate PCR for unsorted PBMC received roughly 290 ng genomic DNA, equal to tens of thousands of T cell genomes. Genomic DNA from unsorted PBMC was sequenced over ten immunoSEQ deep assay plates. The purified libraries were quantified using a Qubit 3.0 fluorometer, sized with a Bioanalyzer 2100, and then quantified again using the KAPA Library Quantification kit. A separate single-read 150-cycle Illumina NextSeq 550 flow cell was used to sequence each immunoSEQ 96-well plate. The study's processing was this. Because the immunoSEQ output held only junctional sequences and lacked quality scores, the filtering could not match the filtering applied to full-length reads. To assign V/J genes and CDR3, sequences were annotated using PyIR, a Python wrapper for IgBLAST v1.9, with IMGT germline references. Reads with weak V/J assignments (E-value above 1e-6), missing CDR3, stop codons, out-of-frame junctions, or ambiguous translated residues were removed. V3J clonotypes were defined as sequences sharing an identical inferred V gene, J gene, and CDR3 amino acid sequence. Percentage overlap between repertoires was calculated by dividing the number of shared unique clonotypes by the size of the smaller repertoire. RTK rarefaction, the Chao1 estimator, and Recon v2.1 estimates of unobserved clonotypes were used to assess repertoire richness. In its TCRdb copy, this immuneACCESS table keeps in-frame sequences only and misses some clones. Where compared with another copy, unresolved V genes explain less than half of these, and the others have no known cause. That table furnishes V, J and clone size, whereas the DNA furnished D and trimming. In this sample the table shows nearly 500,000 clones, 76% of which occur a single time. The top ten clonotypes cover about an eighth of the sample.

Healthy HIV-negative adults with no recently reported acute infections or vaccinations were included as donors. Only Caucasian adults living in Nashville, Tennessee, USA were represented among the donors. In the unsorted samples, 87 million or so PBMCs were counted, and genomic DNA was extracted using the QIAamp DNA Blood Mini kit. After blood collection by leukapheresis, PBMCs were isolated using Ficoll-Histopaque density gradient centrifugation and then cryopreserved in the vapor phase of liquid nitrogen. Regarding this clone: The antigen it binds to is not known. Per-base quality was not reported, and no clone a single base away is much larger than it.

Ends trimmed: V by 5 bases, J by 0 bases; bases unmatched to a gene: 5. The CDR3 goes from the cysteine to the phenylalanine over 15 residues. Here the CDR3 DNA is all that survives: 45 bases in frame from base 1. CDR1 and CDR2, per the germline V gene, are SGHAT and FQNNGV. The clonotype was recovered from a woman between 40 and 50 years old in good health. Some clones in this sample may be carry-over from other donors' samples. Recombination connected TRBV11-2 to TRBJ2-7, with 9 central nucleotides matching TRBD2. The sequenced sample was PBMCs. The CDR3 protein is CASSRGGRASYEQYF. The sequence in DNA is TGTGCCAGCAGCCGAGGCGGGAGGGCCTCCTACGAGCAGTACTTC.